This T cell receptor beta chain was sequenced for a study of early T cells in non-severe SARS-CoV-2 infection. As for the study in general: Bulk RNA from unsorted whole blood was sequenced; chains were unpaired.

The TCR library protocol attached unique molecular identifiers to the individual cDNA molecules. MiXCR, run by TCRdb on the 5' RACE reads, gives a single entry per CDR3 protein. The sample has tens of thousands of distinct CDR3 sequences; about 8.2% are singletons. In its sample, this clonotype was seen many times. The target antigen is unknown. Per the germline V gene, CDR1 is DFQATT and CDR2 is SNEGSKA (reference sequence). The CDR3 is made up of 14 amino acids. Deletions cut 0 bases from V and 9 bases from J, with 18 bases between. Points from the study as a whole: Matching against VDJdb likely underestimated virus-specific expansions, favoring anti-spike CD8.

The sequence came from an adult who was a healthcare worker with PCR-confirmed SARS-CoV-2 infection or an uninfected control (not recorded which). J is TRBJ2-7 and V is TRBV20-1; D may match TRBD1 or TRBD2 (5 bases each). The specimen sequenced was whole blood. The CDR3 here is CSARDRTGLPVQYF. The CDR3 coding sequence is TGCAGTGCTAGAGATCGAACGGGGCTGCCTGTGCAGTACTTC.